Below, one TCR beta chain is given with its context. These data are taken from a study of blood T cell repertoires in COVID-19. Clones were sequenced by immunoSEQ multiplex PCR, and TCRdb holds only the in-frame ones, with some missing. In the table there are 100,000 to 150,000 clones, around four fifths of which are singletons. The CDR3 extends over 15 amino acids. Germline CDR1 and CDR2: SGHAT and FQNNGV. V was shortened by 6 bases and J by 6 bases, with 15 bases between the two germline ends. This rearrangement joins TRBV11-2 to TRBJ1-6; possibly TRBD1 for D (6 bases). Source material: peripheral blood. This sequence was found in a human donor in a cohort sampled during active COVID-19. The CDR3 loop reads CASSQQGLGNSPLHF. CDR3 in DNA: TGTGCCAGCAGTCAGCAGGGGTTGGGTAATTCACCCCTCCACTTT.